Listed below are T cell receptor beta chains from one sample, sequenced in a study of blood T cells in healthy people across ages. Using its own MiXCR run on the 5' RACE reads, TCRdb lists one record per CDR3 protein. Counted here are 800,000 to 1,000,000 distinct CDR3 sequences, approximately 49% occurring once; the ten biggest clones make up about an eighth. Sample: blood. The receptors shown here come from a man younger than 45 in good health. Both conserved end residues are part of each CDR3. The order of the fields is J gene, clone size, V gene, D gene, CDR3 DNA, CDR3 protein. The D gene is left open where the match is weak. Not all rows give a size; the values are once, few, many and, for expanded clones, a class.

>TRBJ2-4|NA|TRBV18|NA
TGTGCCAGCTCACCCCTCCAGGGGATGGACATTCAGTACTTC
CASSPLQGMDIQYF
>TRBJ2-1|NA|TRBV7-2|TRBD2
TGTGCCAGCAGCCAAAGGGGCGGGGGAAACAACAATGAGCAGTTCTTC
CASSQRGGGNNNEQFF
>TRBJ1-6|NA|TRBV6-5|TRBD1
TGTGCCAGCAGTTACGCGACAGGGGGCCACTCACCCCTCCACTTT
CASSYATGGHSPLHF
>TRBJ1-5|NA|TRBV12-3/TRBV12-4|TRBD1
TGTGCCAGCAGGGGGACAGGTCAACAGCCCCAGCATTTT
CASRGTGQQPQHF
>TRBJ2-2|few|TRBV6-5|NA
TGTGCCACCACGAGTCGGTCCGCCGGGGAGCTGTTTTTT
CATTSRSAGELFF
>TRBJ2-3|NA|TRBV29-1|NA
TGCAGCGTTGAAGTCTTCCGAGAAACAGATACGCAGTATTTT
CSVEVFRETDTQYF
>TRBJ2-1|NA|TRBV2|TRBD2
TGTGCCAGCAGTCCACTAGCGGGTTTAGATGAGCAGTTCTTC
CASSPLAGLDEQFF
>TRBJ2-4|NA|TRBV10-3|NA
TGTGCCATCAGTGAGGAAACAGGGGGGGATCGGGAGCAGTACTTC
CAISEETGGDREQYF
>TRBJ2-3|few|TRBV12-3/TRBV12-4|NA
TGTGCCAGCAGTTCAGGACGGTTAGCCACAGATACGCAGTATTTT
CASSSGRLATDTQYF
>TRBJ1-2|once|TRBV20-1|TRBD1
TGCAGTGCCCAGAAGGGCCTGGACAGGGCAGACTATGGCTACACCTTC
CSAQKGLDRADYGYTF
>TRBJ2-7|many|TRBV11-3|TRBD2
TGTGCCAGCAGCGTAGCGGGTTCAAACTACGAGCAGTACTTC
CASSVAGSNYEQYF
>TRBJ2-5|NA|TRBV9|TRBD2
TGTGCCAGCAGCGCCCCCATAGCGGGGGGGTACTTCCAAGAGACCCAGTACTTC
CASSAPIAGGYFQETQYF
>TRBJ2-7|NA|TRBV20-1|TRBD1
TGCAGTGCCGAACCAGGGACAGGGAACGGCGAGCAGTACTTC
CSAEPGTGNGEQYF
>TRBJ1-1|NA|TRBV7-9|NA
TGTGCCAGCAGATTGGACGGAGAATCGACTGAAGCTTTCTTT
CASRLDGESTEAFF
>TRBJ1-4|NA|TRBV10-3|TRBD1
TGTGCCATCAGACCCGGGACAGCAACTAATAAAAAACTGTTTTTT
CAIRPGTATNKKLFF